Below are 4 T cell receptor beta chains sequenced from a single sample in a study of CXCR3-negative and CXCR3-positive naive CD8 T cells. TRB cDNA was prepared as libraries by UMI-labeled 5' RACE. TCRdb re-called the 5' RACE reads and catalogs CDR3 proteins one per entry, DNA excluded. The repertoire table contains approximately 6,000 distinct CDR3 sequences. General observations from the study: CXCR3-negative naive cells had less hydrophobic TRB CDR3s than did CXCR3-positive naive cells.

These TCRs are of unknown antigen specificity. Sequenced sample: naive CXCR3+ CD8+ T cells from blood. Described subset: CD45RO-CCR7+CD27+CD95- naive CD8+ T cells expressing CXCR3 (TNR3+). The receptors were sampled from a human donor in good health. Some clones in this sample may be carry-over from other donors' samples.

The chain uses TRBV4-3 and TRBJ2-1; TCRdb's assignment of TRBD2 cannot be checked, as there is no DNA. CDR1 and CDR2 (germline): LGHNA, YSLEER. The CDR3 runs to 16 residues. The CDR3 spells CASSRTSSSLYNEQFF.

The chain uses TRBV5-1 and TRBJ2-7; TCRdb's D call, TRBD2, is unchecked because there is no DNA. Looked up from germline, CDR1 is SGHRS and CDR2 is YFSETQ. This CDR3 spans 15 amino acids. The CDR3 spells CASRATSGASYEQYF. Full variable domain (rest looked up from reference TRBV5-1 and TRBJ2-7): KAGVTQTPRYLIKTRGQQVTLSCSPISGHRSVSWYQQTPGQGLQFLFEYFSETQRNKGNFPGRFSGRQFSNSRSEMNVSTLELGDSALYLCASRATSGASYEQYFGPGTRLTVT.

Its frequency marks this clonotype as medium-sized. V gene TRBV7-3 combines with J gene TRBJ2-3; TCRdb's D call, TRBD2, is unchecked because there is no DNA. The CDR3 contains 17 residues. The V gene's germline CDR1 is SGHTA and CDR2 FQGTGA. The CDR3 loop is CASSPGRAGISTDTQYF.

Its frequency marks this clonotype as medium-sized. CDR3 protein: CASSQPPNTEAFF. V usage is TRBV4-3 and J usage is TRBJ1-1. CDR1 is LGHNA and CDR2 is YSLEER in the germline V gene. This CDR3 has 13 amino acids.